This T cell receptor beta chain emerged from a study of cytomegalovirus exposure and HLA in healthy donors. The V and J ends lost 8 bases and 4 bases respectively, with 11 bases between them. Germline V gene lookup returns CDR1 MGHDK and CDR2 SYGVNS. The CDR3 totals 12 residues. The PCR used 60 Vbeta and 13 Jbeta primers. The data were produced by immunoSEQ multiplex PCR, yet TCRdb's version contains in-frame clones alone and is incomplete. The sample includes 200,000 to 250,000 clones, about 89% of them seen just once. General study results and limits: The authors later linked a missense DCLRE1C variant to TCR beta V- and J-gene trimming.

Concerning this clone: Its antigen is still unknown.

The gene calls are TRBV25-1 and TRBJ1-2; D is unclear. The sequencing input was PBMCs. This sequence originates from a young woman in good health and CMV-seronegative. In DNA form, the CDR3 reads TGTGCCAGCGGGGAGGTCGGCTATGGCTACACCTTC. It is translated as CASGEVGYGYTF.